The T cell receptor beta chain described here comes from a study of Graves' ophthalmopathy and Graves' hyperthyroidism. RNA transcripts provided the template for amplifying TCR beta CDR3 regions. First-round RT-PCR relied on HTBI primers, and a second-round multiplex PCR came next. TCRdb redid the calling of the multiplex PCR reads with MiXCR, one entry per CDR3 protein. The sample comprises 200,000 to 250,000 distinct CDR3 sequences, 45% of which are singletons, and less than 50% rests with the top ten. Germline CDR1 SNHLY, CDR2 FYNNEI. The CDR3 is 13 amino acids. Sequenced input: peripheral blood. The chain has TRBV2 and TRBJ1-4; D is unclear. The J call may be incorrect, as the DNA end agrees better with TRBJ2-3. This TCR derives from an adult man with Graves' ophthalmopathy. The CDR3: CASSEAQTDTQYF. The CDR3 DNA reads TGTGCCAGCAGTGAAGCCCAAACAGATACGCAGTATTTT.